This T cell receptor beta chain stems from a study of cytotoxic CD8 clonotypes in ibrutinib-treated CLL. Study results and caveats: Few clonotypes were public, and these shrank or held steady under treatment. Whereas clonality rose at ibrutinib response, it declined toward baseline at progression.

TCRdb keeps only in-frame clones here, not all; method: immunoSEQ multiplex PCR. Of roughly 200,000 clones in the sample, roughly 77% are singletons; the top ten hold approximately 5.9%. To note about this clone: Antigen: not known.

Germline V gene sequence: CDR1 KGHSH, CDR2 LQKENI. The V gene lost 1 base and the J gene lost 4 bases, with 12 bases spanning the gap. The length of the CDR3 is 15 residues. This chain joins TRBV18 and TRBJ2-3; no clear D gene. The TCR sequence derives from a human donor with chronic lymphocytic leukemia. The sample in question was PBMCs, obtained after 12 months of ibrutinib treatment. The CDR3 region has the DNA TGTGCCAGCTCACCACTAGCCGAAGTCGCAGATACGCAGTATTTT. It translates to CASSPLAEVADTQYF.